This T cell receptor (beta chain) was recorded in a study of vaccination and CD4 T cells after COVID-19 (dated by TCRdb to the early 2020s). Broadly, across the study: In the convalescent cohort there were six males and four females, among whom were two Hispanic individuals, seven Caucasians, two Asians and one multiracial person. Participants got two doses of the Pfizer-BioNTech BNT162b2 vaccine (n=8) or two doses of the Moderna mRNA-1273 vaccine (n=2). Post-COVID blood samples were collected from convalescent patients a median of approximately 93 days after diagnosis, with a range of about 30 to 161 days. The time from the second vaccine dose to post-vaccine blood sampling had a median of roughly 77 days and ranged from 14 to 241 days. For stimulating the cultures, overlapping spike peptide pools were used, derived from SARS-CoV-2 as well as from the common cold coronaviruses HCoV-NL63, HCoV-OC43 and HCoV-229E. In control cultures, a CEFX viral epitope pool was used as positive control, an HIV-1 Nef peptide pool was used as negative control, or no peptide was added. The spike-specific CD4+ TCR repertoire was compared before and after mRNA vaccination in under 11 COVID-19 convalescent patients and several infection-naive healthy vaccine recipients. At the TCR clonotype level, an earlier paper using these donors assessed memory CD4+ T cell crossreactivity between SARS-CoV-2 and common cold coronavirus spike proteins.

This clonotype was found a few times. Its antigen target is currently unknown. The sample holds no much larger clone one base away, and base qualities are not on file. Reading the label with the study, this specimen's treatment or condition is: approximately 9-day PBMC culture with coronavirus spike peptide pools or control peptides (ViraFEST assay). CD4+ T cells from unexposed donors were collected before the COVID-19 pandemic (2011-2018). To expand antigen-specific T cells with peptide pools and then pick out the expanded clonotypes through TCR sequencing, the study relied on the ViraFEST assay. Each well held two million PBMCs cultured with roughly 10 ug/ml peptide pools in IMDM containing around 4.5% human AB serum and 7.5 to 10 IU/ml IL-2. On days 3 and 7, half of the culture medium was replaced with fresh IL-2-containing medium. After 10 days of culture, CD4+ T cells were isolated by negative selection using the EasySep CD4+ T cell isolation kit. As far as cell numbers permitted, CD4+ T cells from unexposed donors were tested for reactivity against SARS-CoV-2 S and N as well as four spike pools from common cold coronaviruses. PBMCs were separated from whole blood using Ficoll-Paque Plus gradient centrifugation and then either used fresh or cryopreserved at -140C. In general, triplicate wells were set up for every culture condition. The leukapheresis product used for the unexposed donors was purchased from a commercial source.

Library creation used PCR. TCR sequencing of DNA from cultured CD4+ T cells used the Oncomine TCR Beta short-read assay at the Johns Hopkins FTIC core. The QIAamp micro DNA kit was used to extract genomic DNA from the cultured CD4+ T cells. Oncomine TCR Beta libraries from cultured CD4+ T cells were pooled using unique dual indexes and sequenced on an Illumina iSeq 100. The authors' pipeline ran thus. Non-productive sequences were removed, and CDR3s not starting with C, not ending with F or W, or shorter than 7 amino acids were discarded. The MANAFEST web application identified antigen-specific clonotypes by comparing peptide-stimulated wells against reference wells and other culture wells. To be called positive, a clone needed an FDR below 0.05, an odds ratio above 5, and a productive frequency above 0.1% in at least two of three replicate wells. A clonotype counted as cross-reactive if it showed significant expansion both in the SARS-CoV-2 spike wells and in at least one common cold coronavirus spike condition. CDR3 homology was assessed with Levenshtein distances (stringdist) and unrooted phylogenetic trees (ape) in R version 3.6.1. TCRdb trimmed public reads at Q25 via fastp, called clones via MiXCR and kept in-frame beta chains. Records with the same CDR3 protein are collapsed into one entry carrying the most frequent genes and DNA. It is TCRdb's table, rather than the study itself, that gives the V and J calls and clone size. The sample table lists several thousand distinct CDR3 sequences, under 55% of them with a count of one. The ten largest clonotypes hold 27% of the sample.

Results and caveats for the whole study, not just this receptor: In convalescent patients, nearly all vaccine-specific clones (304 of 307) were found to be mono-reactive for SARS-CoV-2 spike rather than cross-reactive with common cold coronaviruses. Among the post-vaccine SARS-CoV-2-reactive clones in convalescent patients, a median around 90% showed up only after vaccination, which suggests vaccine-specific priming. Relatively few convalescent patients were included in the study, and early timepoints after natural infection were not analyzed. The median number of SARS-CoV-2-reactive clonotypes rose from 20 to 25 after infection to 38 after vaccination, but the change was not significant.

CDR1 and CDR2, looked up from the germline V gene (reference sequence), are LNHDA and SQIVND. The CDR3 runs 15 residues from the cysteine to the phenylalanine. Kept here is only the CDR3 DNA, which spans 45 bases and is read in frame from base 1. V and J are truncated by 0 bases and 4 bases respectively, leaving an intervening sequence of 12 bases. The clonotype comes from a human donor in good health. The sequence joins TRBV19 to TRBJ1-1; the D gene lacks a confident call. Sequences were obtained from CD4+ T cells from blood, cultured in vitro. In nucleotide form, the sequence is TGTGCCAGTAGTATAGATCTTACGGGAGCCACTGAAGCTTTCTTT. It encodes CASSIDLTGATEAFF.